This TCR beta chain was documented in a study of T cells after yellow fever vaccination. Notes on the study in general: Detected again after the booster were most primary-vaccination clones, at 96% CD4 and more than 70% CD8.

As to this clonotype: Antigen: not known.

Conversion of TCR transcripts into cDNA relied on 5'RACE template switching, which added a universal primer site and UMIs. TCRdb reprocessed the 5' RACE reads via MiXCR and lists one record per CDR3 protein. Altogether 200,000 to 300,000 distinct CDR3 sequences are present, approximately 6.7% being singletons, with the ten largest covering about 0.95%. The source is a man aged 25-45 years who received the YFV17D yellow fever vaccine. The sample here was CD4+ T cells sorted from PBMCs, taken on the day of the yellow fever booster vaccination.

The CDR3 nucleotides are TGTGCCACCAGCAGAGATAGTACCCAAGACGGGGAGCTGTTTTTT. Translated, it gives CATSRDSTQDGELFF. The rearrangement links TRBV15 to TRBJ2-2, with D unclear. Germline CDR1 LNHNV, CDR2 YYDKDF (reference sequence). This CDR3 has 15 residues. Trimming left V 0 bases short and J 7 bases short, with 12 bases between.